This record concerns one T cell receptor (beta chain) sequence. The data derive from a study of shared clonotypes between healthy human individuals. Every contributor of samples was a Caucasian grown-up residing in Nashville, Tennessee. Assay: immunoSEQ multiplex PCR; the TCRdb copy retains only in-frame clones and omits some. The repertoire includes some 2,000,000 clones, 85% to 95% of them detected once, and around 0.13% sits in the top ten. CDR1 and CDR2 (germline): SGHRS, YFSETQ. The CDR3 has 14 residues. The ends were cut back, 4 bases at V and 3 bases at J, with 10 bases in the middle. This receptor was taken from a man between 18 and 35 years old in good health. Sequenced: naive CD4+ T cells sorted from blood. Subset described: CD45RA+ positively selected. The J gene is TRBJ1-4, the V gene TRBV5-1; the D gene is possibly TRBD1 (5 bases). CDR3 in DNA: TGCGCCAGCAGCCAAGGGACTGCTAATGAAAAACTGTTTTTT. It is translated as CASSQGTANEKLFF. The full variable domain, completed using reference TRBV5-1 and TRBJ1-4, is KAGVTQTPRYLIKTRGQQVTLSCSPISGHRSVSWYQQTPGQGLQFLFEYFSETQRNKGNFPGRFSGRQFSNSRSEMNVSTLELGDSALYLCASSQGTANEKLFFGSGTQLSVL.